This T cell receptor (beta chain) was sequenced in a study of blood T cell repertoires in COVID-19. This table comes from immunoSEQ multiplex PCR, and its TCRdb copy is limited to in-frame clones, with some not included. The data contain approximately 300,000 clones, approximately 85% of them singletons. CDR1 is KGHSH and CDR2 is LQKENI in the germline V gene. The CDR3 contains 21 residues. V shed 2 bases, J shed 0 bases, and the junction held 22 bases outside the gene matches. This clone was seen a single time. The J gene is TRBJ2-7, the V gene TRBV18, with 7 bases that match TRBD1. This TCR came from a woman in her twenties or thirties who had recovered from COVID-19. Sequences were obtained from PBMCs or T cells enriched from blood (not recorded which). Written as DNA, the CDR3 is TGTGCCAGCTCACCAAACCTCCCATTCGCCCGACAGGGAAAGGACTCCTACGAGCAGTACTTC. Translated: CASSPNLPFARQGKDSYEQYF. Looking up the rest from reference TRBV18 and TRBJ2-7 gives the full variable domain: NAGVMQNPRHLVRRRGQEARLRCSPMKGHSHVYWYRQLPEEGLKFMVYLQKENIIDESGMPKERFSAEFPKEGPSILRIQQVVRGDSAAYFCASSPNLPFARQGKDSYEQYFGPGTRLTVT.